The entry below describes one T cell receptor (beta chain). Its target is unknown. The data belong to a study of T cells after yellow fever vaccination. Trimming shortened V by 2 bases and J by 6 bases, and 14 bases separated the two germline ends. CDR3 length equals 15 residues. The germline V gene has CDR1 SGHTA and CDR2 FQGNSA. Each CDR3 protein gets one entry after TCRdb re-called the 5' RACE reads with MiXCR. The repertoire holds 600,000 to 750,000 distinct CDR3 sequences, with roughly 12% as singletons. Study-wide points: The secondary response peaked faster, at day 5 versus 15, but was weaker.

The clonotype originates from a man aged 30 to 39 who received the YFV17D yellow fever vaccine. The material was PBMCs, obtained on the day of the yellow fever booster vaccination. This chain connects TRBV7-2 to TRBJ2-4, with D tentatively TRBD2 (5 bases). This CDR3 reads CASSLRWESGNIQYF. In nucleotides, the CDR3 is TGTGCCAGCAGCTTACGGTGGGAGTCAGGAAACATTCAGTACTTC.